These 13 T cell receptor beta chains were sequenced from one sample in a study of T-cell reconstitution after alpha-beta-depleted transplantation in children listed by TCRdb under 2016. Libraries were made using PCR. The instrument was an Illumina HiSeq 2500. Molecular barcoding was employed in the preparation of TCR libraries, with unique molecular identifiers being used to normalize TCRbeta repertoire quantification. TCRdb cleaned the public reads at Q25 with fastp, built clones with MiXCR and kept in-frame beta chains. CDR3 protein duplicates are merged, each entry listing the most common genes and DNA. The sample yields about 110,000 distinct CDR3 sequences; under 30% were counted once. Approximately 10% of the sample comes from the top ten. The treatment or condition label here, explained by the study, means: allogeneic hematopoietic cell transplantation with graft depleted of TCRalphabeta T cells and CD19 B cells.

Here the sequenced sample was PBMCs, mostly from graft donor cells, taken 180 days after TCRalphabeta/CD19-depleted stem cell transplant. The receptors shown here come from a male patient aged 2 to 9 who had a stem cell transplant for chronic granulomatous disease, so the T cells may come from the graft donor.

This clonotype was found many times. V is TRBV7-8 and J is TRBJ1-4, with unresolved D. CDR3 length equals 14 residues. The V end lost 5 bases, the J end lost 3 bases, and 10 bases lay between the germline ends. Germline V gene lookup returns CDR1 SGHVS and CDR2 FQNEAQ. The CDR3 DNA reads TGTGCCAGCAGCCCGAACCTAGCTAATGAAAAACTGTTTTTT. This codes for CASSPNLANEKLFF.

This chain links TRBV5-1 with TRBJ2-3; the D call may be TRBD1 or TRBD2 (7 bases each). V dropped 0 bases and J dropped 5 bases, with 13 bases sitting between them. The germline V gene encodes CDR1 SGHRS and CDR2 YFSETQ. This CDR3 spans 15 amino acids. The CDR3 DNA reads TGCGCCAGCAGCTTGGACAGGGGAGGGCTAGATACGCAGTATTTT. Amino acid sequence: CASSLDRGGLDTQYF.

This clonotype was observed at least ten times. The CDR3 nucleotides read TGTGCCAGCAGTTACTCGAACAATCAGCCCCAGCATTTT. Its translation is CASSYSNNQPQHF. The chain combines TRBV6-5 with TRBJ1-5; no clear D. Between the trimmed V and J ends, which lost 0 bases and 3 bases, there was a span of 3 bases. The CDR3 runs 13 residues. CDR1 and CDR2 from the germline V gene are MNHEY and SVGAGI.

The chain uses TRBV4-2 and TRBJ2-1, with 13 positions matching TRBD2. Germline V gives CDR1 LGHNA, CDR2 YNFKEQ. V lost 4 bases, J lost 5 bases, and 2 bases stayed unmatched. The CDR3 extends over 15 amino acids. Written as DNA, the CDR3 is TGTGCCAGCAGCCCCGGACTAGCGGGGGACAATGAGCAGTTCTTC. Its translation is CASSPGLAGDNEQFF.

In this sample, this clonotype turned up a few times. The chain combines TRBV5-1 with TRBJ2-7, with 8 bases fitting TRBD1. V lost 4 bases, J lost 6 bases, and 6 bases stayed unmatched. Germline lookup yields CDR1 SGHRS and CDR2 YFSETQ. The CDR3 is 13 residues long. CDR3 residues: CASSSWTGSEQYF. In DNA, the CDR3 is TGCGCCAGCAGCAGCTGGACAGGGAGCGAGCAGTACTTC.

This rearrangement joins TRBV4-1 to TRBJ2-3; TRBD1 matches 9 bases. In germline, CDR1 is MGHRA, CDR2 YSYEKL. The V gene end was trimmed by 3 bases and the J gene end by 3 bases; junction bases not matched to a gene: 4. The CDR3 sequence is 15 residues long. DNA of the CDR3: TGCGCCAGCAGCCAGCTCGGGACAGGGACAGATACGCAGTATTTT. Its translation: CASSQLGTGTDTQYF.

The chain couples TRBV12-3 or TRBV12-4 to TRBJ2-5; perhaps TRBD1 as D (8 bases). The CDR3 is 14 residues long. Trimming cost V 6 bases and J 3 bases, with 14 bases left between them. The CDR3 loop reads CASSLQGGKETQYF. Written as DNA, the CDR3 is TGTGCCAGCAGCTTACAGGGGGGGAAAGAGACCCAGTACTTC.

DNA of the CDR3: TGTGCCAGCAACCGAGGGCGTGGCGAGCAGTACTTC. Translated, it gives CASNRGRGEQYF. The rearrangement links TRBV3-1 to TRBJ2-7; tentatively, D is TRBD2 (5 bases). Trimming left V 7 bases short and J 6 bases short, with 13 bases between. The germline V gene encodes CDR1 LGHDT and CDR2 YNNKEL (reference sequence). This CDR3 has 12 amino acids.

There are many counts of this clonotype. The chain employs TRBV25-1 and TRBJ2-7; D is uncertain. Trimming took 2 bases from V and 3 from J, leaving 11 bases between them. In germline, CDR1 is MGHDK, CDR2 SYGVNS. The CDR3 has 14 amino acids. CDR3 nucleotide sequence: TGTGCCAGCAGTGAAGCGTATAGGAGCTACGAGCAGTACTTC. Its protein product is CASSEAYRSYEQYF.

There are many counts of this clonotype. Here the CDR3 DNA reads TGCAGTGCGACGACTAGTCTCCAACTAGAGACCCAGTACTTC. Its translation is CSATTSLQLETQYF. The chain joins TRBV20-1 to TRBJ2-5; D is possibly TRBD2 (6 bases). Germline V gene data show CDR1 as DFQATT and CDR2 as SNEGSKA (reference sequence). Trimming stripped 6 bases from V and 4 bases from J, with 18 bases between. There are 14 residues in the CDR3.

This clonotype appeared once. The V call is TRBV14, the J call TRBJ2-3, with D unclear. This CDR3 contains 14 residues. Germline V lookup: CDR1 SGHDN, CDR2 FVKESK. The V end was cut by 3 bases, the J end by 0 bases, with 7 bases between. The CDR3 DNA is TGTGCCAGCAGCCACGATATCAGCACAGATACGCAGTATTTT. Amino acid sequence: CASSHDISTDTQYF.

The chain links TRBV7-2 to TRBJ2-3; 8 bases map to TRBD1. The germline gives CDR1 SGHTA, CDR2 FQGNSA. Trimming took 5 bases from V and 3 from J; bases not matched to a gene: 10. The CDR3 spans 16 residues. This chain's CDR3 is CASSEDRALGTDTQYF. Written as DNA, the CDR3 is TGTGCCAGCAGCGAGGACAGGGCCTTAGGGACAGATACGCAGTATTTT.

The chain links TRBV5-1 to TRBJ2-3, with D uncertain. The CDR3 runs to 13 residues. V lost 3 bases and J 1 base, leaving 6 bases between the germline ends. Germline V gene sequence: CDR1 SGHRS, CDR2 YFSETQ. The CDR3 DNA is TGCGCCAGCAGCTGGCGCGGCACAGATACGCAGTATTTT. Its translation is CASSWRGTDTQYF.